This T cell receptor beta chain was profiled in a study of blood T cells in healthy people across ages. Through a sample-barcoded 5' primer and a J-beta primer mix, a second PCR was run for about 6 to 12 cycles. MiXCR, applied by TCRdb to the 5' RACE reads, yields one record per CDR3 protein. The data show 850,000 to 950,000 distinct CDR3 sequences, about 28% seen once. Each of the donors had 9 to 10 milliliters of peripheral blood drawn into EDTA-treated Vacutainer tubes. Trimming at V came to 6 bases and at J to 9 bases, leaving 13 bases not matched to a gene. The CDR3 consists of 14 residues. Germline V CDR1 and CDR2: MNHNY, SVGAGI (reference sequence). Whole-study results and caveats: Estimates of diversity drawn from one million T cells were considered underestimates. Per million T cells, TCR beta diversity dropped roughly linearly as age increased. With naive T cell percentage, TCR beta diversity showed a strong correlation.

This clonotype was seen ten or more times. Its antigen is currently unknown. Sequencing was carried out using blood. The TCR originated in an elderly woman in good health. The J gene is TRBJ1-2, the V gene TRBV6-6; the match to TRBD1 covers 7 bases. CDR3 loop: CASRSGQPPWSYTF. Written as DNA, the CDR3 is TGTGCCAGCAGATCGGGACAGCCACCTTGGAGCTACACCTTC.